Listed here are 29 T cell receptor beta chains from one sample, sequenced in a study of blood T cell repertoires in COVID-19. Some clones are missing from TCRdb's copy, which holds only in-frame ones; the method was immunoSEQ multiplex PCR. The table has about 130,000 clones, 75% to 85% seen once. The sample taken for sequencing was peripheral blood. These receptors were obtained from a woman aged 50 to 60 with acute or convalescent COVID-19.

V is TRBV28 and J is TRBJ2-7, with 9 nucleotides matching TRBD2. After removal of 8 bases from V and 0 bases from J, the junction contained 5 bases not matched to a gene. The length of the CDR3 is 14 residues. The V gene's germline CDR1 is MDHEN and CDR2 SYDVKM. The CDR3 sequence is CASVGLATSYEQYF. The CDR3 DNA reads as TGTGCCAGCGTCGGACTAGCGACCTCCTACGAGCAGTACTTC.

V gene TRBV6-5 combines with J gene TRBJ1-2; tentative D call: TRBD1 (6 bases). Germline lookup yields CDR1 MNHEY and CDR2 SVGAGI. CDR3 size: 13 residues. The V end was cut by 9 bases, the J end by 4 bases, with 15 bases between. CDR3 nucleotide sequence: TGTGCCAGTCTTCAAGTGACAGGCTATGGCTACACCTTC. Translation: CASLQVTGYGYTF.

The CDR3 region is CASSSPTGANTEAFF. The CDR3 region has the DNA TGTGCCAGCAGTTCCCCAACAGGGGCTAACACTGAAGCTTTCTTT. This chain uses TRBV6-5 with TRBJ1-1, with 7 bases aligning to TRBD1. V lost 4 bases and J lost 2; bases outside the gene matches: 7. The CDR3 contains 15 residues. The germline CDR1 and CDR2 sequences are MNHEY and SVGAGI.

The V and J genes are TRBV29-1 and TRBJ1-2, with TRBD1 matching 7 bases. Germline loops: CDR1 SQVTM, CDR2 ANQGSEA. V was pared by 0 bases and J by 8 bases, with 9 bases of the junction left unmatched. The CDR3 runs 14 residues. The CDR3 sequence: CSVEDGTLRGGYTF. CDR3 DNA: TGCAGCGTTGAAGATGGGACCCTCAGGGGGGGCTACACCTTC.

The chain links TRBV15 to TRBJ1-3; no clear D gene. Germline loops: CDR1 LNHNV, CDR2 YYDKDF (reference sequence). With 1 base removed from V and 0 bases from J, the gap between germline ends came to 7 bases. CDR3 size: 15 residues. The CDR3 is CATSRAVSSGNTIYF. Written as DNA, the CDR3 is TGTGCCACCAGCAGAGCGGTTAGCTCTGGAAACACCATATATTTT.

Points on this clone: Other DNA sequences in the same sample also yield this CDR3. This chain uses TRBV5-4 with TRBJ2-3, with 10 bases lining up with TRBD2. V shed 2 bases and J 6 bases; nucleotides not matched to a gene: 3. This CDR3 has 14 amino acids. Germline-derived CDR1 and CDR2 are SGHNT and YYREEE (reference sequence). CDR3 sequence: CASSLAGGRDTQYF. The CDR3 DNA is TGTGCCAGCAGCTTAGCGGGGGGGAGGGATACGCAGTATTTT.

V is TRBV30 and J is TRBJ2-1; the D gene is possibly TRBD2 (7 bases). V was trimmed by 0 bases and J by 12 bases, leaving 15 bases between them. CDR1 is GTSNPN, CDR2 SVGIG, per germline (reference sequence). This CDR3 region has 13 residues. The CDR3 is CAWSVSGEGVQFF. The DNA for the CDR3 is TGTGCCTGGAGTGTCAGCGGGGAGGGGGTGCAGTTCTTC.

The CDR3 nucleotides are TGTGCCACCAGTGACCCCGGACAGGGGTCCACAGATACGCAGTATTTT. Protein sequence: CATSDPGQGSTDTQYF. The chain uses TRBV24-1 and TRBJ2-3; 9 bases are a match to TRBD1. Germline CDR1 is KGHDR and CDR2 is SFDVKD. The CDR3 totals 16 residues. V gave up 4 bases and J gave up 2 bases; unmatched junction bases: 6.

The chain combines TRBV3-1 (or the pseudogene TRBV3-2) with TRBJ1-2; TRBD1 matches at 9 bases. CDR1 is LGHDT, CDR2 YNNKEL, per germline (reference sequence). V shed 7 bases and J 7 bases; nucleotides not matched to a gene: 4. The CDR3 has 12 amino acids. The CDR3 spells CASTTGGRGYTF. CDR3 nucleotides: TGTGCCAGCACCACAGGGGGCCGTGGCTACACCTTC.

V usage is TRBV6-5 and J usage is TRBJ2-7, with 7 bases aligning to TRBD2. CDR3 size: 15 residues. Germline assignment: CDR1 MNHEY and CDR2 SVGAGI. Germline trimming cut 10 bases from V and 0 bases from J; bases unmatched to any gene: 12. CDR3 in amino acids: CATREGPDLSYEQYF. The DNA for the CDR3 is TGTGCCACCAGGGAGGGCCCGGACCTCTCCTACGAGCAGTACTTC.

This clone was detected once. The chain has TRBV18 and TRBJ1-5, with 7 bases identical to TRBD1. The germline gives CDR1 KGHSH, CDR2 LQKENI. This CDR3 has 16 residues. Trimming at V came to 2 bases and at J to 6 bases, leaving 10 bases not matched to a gene. CDR3 DNA sequence: TGTGCCAGCTCACCAGGTTTGACAGGGTTAGGTCAGCCCCAGCATTTT. It is translated as CASSPGLTGLGQPQHF. Combining the CDR3 with reference TRBV18 and TRBJ1-5 gives the whole variable domain NAGVMQNPRHLVRRRGQEARLRCSPMKGHSHVYWYRQLPEEGLKFMVYLQKENIIDESGMPKERFSAEFPKEGPSILRIQQVVRGDSAAYFCASSPGLTGLGQPQHFGDGTRLSIL.

The chain links TRBV29-1 to TRBJ1-1; tentatively, D is TRBD1 (5 bases). Deletions cut 4 bases from V and 1 base from J, with 13 bases between. The CDR3 contains 14 residues. Germline CDR1 and CDR2: SQVTM and ANQGSEA. Here the CDR3 DNA reads TGCAGCGTTGTGTTCTGGGGCAGGAACACTGAAGCTTTCTTT. The encoded protein is CSVVFWGRNTEAFF.

The V gene is TRBV11-2, the J gene TRBJ1-5; D is undetermined. Between the trimmed V and J ends, which lost 2 bases and 8 bases, there was a span of 10 bases. The CDR3 is made up of 13 amino acids. Germline CDR1 SGHAT, CDR2 FQNNGV. The CDR3 loop is CASSLNPAKPQHF. The CDR3 DNA sequence: TGTGCCAGCAGCTTAAACCCCGCGAAGCCCCAGCATTTT.

This clone came up a few times. This chain uses TRBV9 with TRBJ1-1; D perhaps matches TRBD1 (6 bases). Per germline, CDR1 SGDLS and CDR2 YYNGEE. The CDR3 spans 18 residues. V lost 1 base and J lost 3, with 22 bases in between. The CDR3 loop reads CASSVTPLQGKGHTEAFF. CDR3 sequence (DNA): TGTGCCAGCAGCGTAACCCCTTTACAGGGTAAGGGGCACACTGAAGCTTTCTTT.

The J gene is TRBJ2-3, the V gene TRBV9, with 11 bases lining up with TRBD1. The V gene end was trimmed by 0 bases and the J gene end by 13 bases; junction bases not matched to a gene: 7. Per germline, CDR1 SGDLS and CDR2 YYNGEE. This CDR3 comprises 14 residues. The CDR3 region is CASSVEPGQGGEYF. CDR3 DNA sequence: TGTGCCAGCAGCGTAGAGCCGGGACAGGGGGGCGAGTATTTT.

The V gene is TRBV18, the J gene TRBJ1-1; perhaps TRBD1 as D (5 bases). Trimming cost V 6 bases and J 7 bases, with 15 bases left between them. CDR1 and CDR2 from the germline V gene are KGHSH and LQKENI. The CDR3 is 13 amino acids. The CDR3 region is CASSSTSTDEAFF. The CDR3 nucleotides read TGTGCCAGCTCGTCTACCTCGACAGATGAAGCTTTCTTT.

V gene TRBV6-6 combines with J gene TRBJ1-4; tentatively, D is TRBD1 (6 bases). The CDR3 contains 14 residues. With 4 bases removed from V and 1 base from J, the gap between germline ends came to 7 bases. CDR1 and CDR2 (germline): MNHNY, SVGAGI (reference sequence). CDR3 residues: CASSLTGTNEKLFF. The CDR3 DNA reads TGTGCCAGCAGTTTGACAGGAACTAATGAAAAACTGTTTTTT.

This clone appeared a single time. This chain uses TRBV6-2 or TRBV6-3 with TRBJ1-5; the D gene is possibly TRBD1 (6 bases). Per germline, CDR1 MNHEY and CDR2 SVGEGT. V was trimmed by 0 bases and J by 5 bases, leaving 17 bases between them. This CDR3 has 17 amino acids. The CDR3 DNA sequence: TGTGCCAGCAGTTACTCAGGTGGCAGGGGATCGGATCAGCCCCAGCATTTT. It encodes CASSYSGGRGSDQPQHF.

The chain is built from TRBV28 and TRBJ2-1; 11 bases line up with TRBD2. V lost 7 bases to trimming and J lost 4 bases; unmatched junction nucleotides: 6. Germline V gene lookup returns CDR1 MDHEN and CDR2 SYDVKM. This CDR3 has 15 amino acids. This chain's CDR3 is CASTLTSGTYNEQFF. The CDR3 DNA reads TGTGCCAGCACCCTGACTAGCGGGACTTACAATGAGCAGTTCTTC. The complete variable domain, with remaining parts taken from reference TRBV28 and TRBJ2-1, reads DVKVTQSSRYLVKRTGEKVFLECVQDMDHENMFWYRQDPGLGLRLIYFSYDVKMKEKGDIPEGYSVSREKKERFSLILESASTNQTSMYLCASTLTSGTYNEQFFGPGTRLTVL.

The V gene is TRBV30, the J gene TRBJ1-6; D might be TRBD1 (6 bases). Germline CDR1 and CDR2: GTSNPN and SVGIG (reference sequence). V was clipped by 6 bases and J by 5 bases, with 14 bases between them. The CDR3 is 14 residues long. The CDR3 sequence: CACRTGLDNSPLHF. In DNA, the CDR3 is TGTGCCTGCCGCACAGGGCTAGATAATTCACCCCTCCACTTT. Together with reference TRBV30 and TRBJ1-6, the CDR3 gives the full variable domain: SQTIHQWPATLVQPVGSPLSLECTVEGTSNPNLYWYRQAAGRGLQLLFYSVGIGQISSEVPQNLSASRPQDRQFILSSKKLLLSDSGFYLCACRTGLDNSPLHFGNGTRLTVT.

The chain has TRBV18 and TRBJ1-2; TRBD1 agrees at 11 bases. Germline CDR1 KGHSH, CDR2 LQKENI. The CDR3 runs to 18 residues. The V segment lost 3 bases and the J segment 2 bases; nucleotides outside the gene matches: 11. The CDR3 DNA sequence: TGTGCCAGCTCACCCCAACCCCCCGGGACAGGGGGGAACTATGGCTACACCTTC. It specifies CASSPQPPGTGGNYGYTF.

The CDR3 sequence: CASSTGHPNTEAFF. In DNA form, the CDR3 reads TGTGCCAGCAGTACGGGACACCCGAACACTGAAGCTTTCTTT. The chain recombines TRBV7-9 with TRBJ1-1; D is perhaps TRBD1 (6 bases). Germline loops: CDR1 SEHNR, CDR2 FQNEAQ (reference sequence). V was pared by 6 bases and J by 1 base, with 12 bases between. This CDR3 has 14 amino acids.

The chain employs TRBV6-1 and TRBJ2-5; 10 positions match TRBD2. This CDR3 is 18 amino acids long. Trimming cost V 2 bases and J 9 bases; bases outside gene matches: 18. CDR1 and CDR2 (germline): MNHNS, SASEGT. The CDR3 spells CASSELANSGRTAAAQYF. CDR3 coding DNA: TGTGCCAGCAGTGAACTTGCGAATAGCGGGAGGACCGCAGCGGCCCAGTACTTC.

This clone turned up a few times. The chain is built from TRBV4-2 and TRBJ1-6, with unresolved D. Germline V lookup: CDR1 LGHNA, CDR2 YNFKEQ. The CDR3 runs to 15 residues. V lost 0 bases and J 14 bases, leaving 17 bases between the germline ends. CDR3 loop: CASSQDGGRTFTLHF. As DNA, the CDR3 is TGTGCCAGCAGCCAAGACGGCGGACGGACTTTCACCCTCCACTTT.

This clone has a handful of counts. The chain employs TRBV18 and TRBJ2-7; 8 bases map to TRBD1. The CDR3 consists of 14 residues. V trimming: 3 bases; J trimming: 2 bases; junction bases outside the gene matches: 3. Germline-derived CDR1 and CDR2 are KGHSH and LQKENI. This chain's CDR3 is CASSPRQGTYEQYF. In DNA, the CDR3 is TGTGCCAGCTCACCTCGACAGGGGACCTACGAGCAGTACTTC. Supplemented by reference TRBV18 and TRBJ2-7, the full variable domain reads NAGVMQNPRHLVRRRGQEARLRCSPMKGHSHVYWYRQLPEEGLKFMVYLQKENIIDESGMPKERFSAEFPKEGPSILRIQQVVRGDSAAYFCASSPRQGTYEQYFGPGTRLTVT.

V gene TRBV18 combines with J gene TRBJ1-2; D possibly corresponds to TRBD1 (6 bases). There are 14 residues in the CDR3. From germline, CDR1 is KGHSH and CDR2 LQKENI. Trimming left V 3 bases short and J 0 bases short, with 8 bases between. As DNA, the CDR3 is TGTGCCAGCTCACCTGGGGGCGCTAACTATGGCTACACCTTC. This encodes CASSPGGANYGYTF.

This clone occurred once. The genes are TRBV7-9 and TRBJ1-1; D is unclear. Trimming stripped 1 base from V and 4 bases from J, with 10 bases between. The germline V gene has CDR1 SEHNR and CDR2 FQNEAQ (reference sequence). The CDR3 runs to 14 residues. This chain's CDR3 is CASSLEAASTEAFF. The CDR3 DNA follows: TGTGCCAGCAGCTTAGAGGCAGCGAGCACTGAAGCTTTCTTT.

CDR3 sequence: CASSQTGYNSPLHF. CDR3 nucleotides: TGTGCCAGCAGCCAGACAGGCTATAATTCACCCCTCCACTTT. The chain combines TRBV9 with TRBJ1-6; the D gene is possibly TRBD1 (6 bases). Trimming left V 4 bases short and J 3 bases short, with 8 bases between. Per the germline V gene, CDR1 is SGDLS and CDR2 is YYNGEE. This CDR3 has 14 residues.

The rearrangement uses TRBV5-6 and TRBJ1-5; no clear D. The CDR3 has 14 amino acids. Trimming took off 5 bases at V and 0 bases at J, with 9 bases between the two ends. Germline V gene sequence: CDR1 SGHDT, CDR2 YYEEEE. The CDR3 region is CASSTDLSNQPQHF. The CDR3, as DNA: TGTGCCAGCAGTACAGATCTTAGCAATCAGCCCCAGCATTTT.